This T cell receptor (beta chain) came from a study of cytomegalovirus exposure and HLA in healthy donors. 60 Vbeta and 13 Jbeta primers were used in PCR. Only in-frame clones appear in the TCRdb table, and some are missing; sequencing was by immunoSEQ multiplex PCR. The table has around 97,000 clones, around 10% seen once. Overall study results and limits: A few CMV-associated chains proved CMV antigen-specific in vitro.

In its sample, this clone was seen a few times. The target antigen is unknown. Sequenced input: PBMCs. This clonotype originated in a man in his fifties in good health and CMV-seropositive.

CDR3 sequence: CASSLEGGGPGEQYF. The CDR3 DNA is TGTGCCAGCAGCTTGGAGGGGGGAGGGCCAGGCGAGCAGTACTTC. The chain is built from TRBV5-4 and TRBJ2-7; D may be TRBD2 (7 bases). Trimming took off 0 bases at V and 6 bases at J, with 16 bases between the two ends. CDR3 length: 15 amino acids. The germline gives CDR1 SGHNT, CDR2 YYREEE (reference sequence).